Listed below are T cell receptor beta chains from one sample, sequenced in a study of cytomegalovirus exposure and HLA in healthy donors. Method: immunoSEQ multiplex PCR; TCRdb's copy keeps in-frame clones and lacks some. Among 150,000 to 190,000 clones listed, 65% to 90% were seen once. Sequenced: PBMCs. The receptors were gathered from a woman in her forties or fifties in good health and CMV-seropositive. The CDR3 runs from the conserved cysteine through the conserved F or W. Each record gives: J gene, V gene, clone size, D gene, CDR3 protein, CDR3 DNA. D genes are given only for firm matches. Size values are once, few and many counts, or a class for expanded clones, and some rows have none.

>TRBJ2-3|TRBV19|NA|NA
CASSDLTSTDTQYF
TGTGCCAGTAGTGATCTCACTAGCACAGATACGCAGTATTTT
>TRBJ2-1|TRBV7-2|NA|NA
CASSLAGYYAGDEQFF
TGTGCCAGCAGCTTAGCCGGGTATTATGCAGGGGATGAGCAGTTCTTC
>TRBJ1-6|TRBV4-1|NA|NA
CASSQGDRPNSPLHF
TGCGCCAGCAGCCAGGGAGACAGGCCCAATTCACCCCTCCACTTT
>TRBJ2-2|TRBV29-1|NA|TRBD1
CSAKTGGGGELFF
TGCAGCGCAAAAACAGGGGGCGGCGGGGAGCTGTTTTTT
>TRBJ1-1|TRBV7-9|few|NA
CASNLRGIEAFF
TGTGCCAGCAATCTCAGGGGCATTGAAGCTTTCTTT
>TRBJ2-1|TRBV19|NA|NA
CASRQTQGNEQFF
TGTGCCAGTAGACAAACGCAGGGCAATGAGCAGTTCTTC
>TRBJ2-7|TRBV6-1|NA|TRBD2
CASMGGNSGEQYF
TGTGCCAGCATGGGGGGGAACTCGGGCGAGCAGTACTTC
>TRBJ1-1|TRBV30|NA|TRBD1
CAWSVRSGAGGTEAFF
TGTGCCTGGAGTGTACGGTCCGGGGCAGGGGGCACTGAAGCTTTCTTT
>TRBJ2-3|TRBV9|NA|NA
CASSVGEFTDTQYF
TGTGCCAGCAGTGTAGGAGAATTCACAGATACGCAGTATTTT
>TRBJ2-7|TRBV5-4|NA|NA
CASSSGLGLNSYEQYF
TGTGCCAGCAGTTCTGGCCTCGGACTGAACTCCTACGAGCAGTACTTC
>TRBJ1-6|TRBV27|once|NA
CASSLGQTLGGSPLHF
TGTGCCAGCAGTTTAGGACAGACCCTTGGAGGATCACCCCTCCACTTT
>TRBJ1-1|TRBV30|NA|TRBD1
CAWIAEAGGGTEAFF
TGTGCCTGGATAGCTGAGGCAGGGGGAGGCACTGAAGCTTTCTTT
>TRBJ2-1|TRBV5-1|NA|NA
CASSLGVGTGRGNEQFF
TGCGCCAGCAGCTTGGGGGTCGGGACTGGAAGAGGCAATGAGCAGTTCTTC
>TRBJ2-6|TRBV2|NA|NA
CASSDPGITGANVLTF
TGTGCCAGCAGTGATCCGGGGATCACTGGGGCCAACGTCCTGACTTTC
>TRBJ2-1|TRBV13|NA|NA
CASSLGAETNEQFF
TGTGCCAGCAGCTTAGGGGCAGAAACCAATGAGCAGTTCTTC
>TRBJ2-4|TRBV15|NA|NA
CATSEGTGKNIQYF
TGTGCCACCAGTGAAGGAACAGGCAAAAACATTCAGTACTTC
>TRBJ2-1|TRBV7-8|NA|TRBD1
CASSLTGTGHNEQFF
TGTGCCAGCAGCTTAACCGGGACAGGACACAATGAGCAGTTCTTC
>TRBJ2-5|TRBV5-1|NA|TRBD1
CASSRNRDREDSRTQYF
TGCGCCAGCAGCAGGAACCGGGACAGGGAGGACAGTCGGACCCAGTACTTC
>TRBJ2-3|TRBV7-2|NA|TRBD2
CASGGGGGGYSDTQYF
TGTGCCAGCGGAGGAGGAGGCGGGGGGTATTCAGATACGCAGTATTTT
>TRBJ2-1|TRBV2|NA|TRBD2
CASGGGLAGSNEQFF
TGTGCCAGTGGGGGTGGGCTAGCGGGAAGCAATGAGCAGTTCTTC
>TRBJ1-1|TRBV14|NA|TRBD1
CASSQITGANTEAFF
TGTGCCAGCAGCCAAATCACAGGGGCGAACACTGAAGCTTTCTTT
>TRBJ1-6|TRBV6-5|NA|NA
CASSYSRNPRSPLHF
TGTGCCAGCAGTTACTCAAGGAACCCTAGGTCACCCCTCCACTTT
>TRBJ1-2|TRBV18|NA|TRBD1
CASSPAGTGGNYGYTF
TGTGCCAGCTCACCGGCAGGGACAGGGGGTAACTATGGCTACACCTTC
>TRBJ1-2|TRBV7-9|NA|TRBD1
CASSTRTGEVNYTF
TGTGCCAGCAGCACCCGGACAGGGGAAGTCAACTACACCTTC
>TRBJ1-1|TRBV5-1|few|TRBD1
CASSLIATGREAFF
TGCGCCAGCAGCTTAATTGCGACAGGGCGAGAAGCTTTCTTT
>TRBJ2-7|TRBV14|once|NA
CASSPRGPGLPIGEQYF
TGTGCCAGCAGTCCAAGAGGCCCGGGACTTCCCATCGGCGAGCAGTACTTC
>TRBJ2-2|TRBV2|NA|NA
CASSEVPAGELFF
TGTGCCAGCAGCGAGGTTCCGGCCGGGGAGCTGTTTTTT
>TRBJ1-6|TRBV30|NA|NA
CAWSRGNSPLHF
TGTGCCTGGAGTCGCGGGAATTCACCCCTCCACTTT
>TRBJ1-2|TRBV7-9|NA|NA
CASSPGHYGYTF
TGTGCCAGCAGCCCAGGACACTACGGCTACACCTTC
>TRBJ2-7|TRBV30|few|TRBD2
CAWSTLQTSGVYEQYF
TGTGCCTGGAGTACTCTTCAGACTAGCGGAGTCTACGAGCAGTACTTC